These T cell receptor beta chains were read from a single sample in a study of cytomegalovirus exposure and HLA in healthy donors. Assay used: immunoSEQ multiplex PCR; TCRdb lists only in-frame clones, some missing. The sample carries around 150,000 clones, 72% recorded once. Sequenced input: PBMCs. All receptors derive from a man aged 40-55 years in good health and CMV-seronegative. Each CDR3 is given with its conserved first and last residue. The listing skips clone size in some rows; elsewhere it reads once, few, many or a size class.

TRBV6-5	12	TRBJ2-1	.	CASSLAGNEQFF
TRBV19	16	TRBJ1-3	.	CASSSTGSVPGNTIYF
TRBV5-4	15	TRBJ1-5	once	CASSLHRRGGQPQHF
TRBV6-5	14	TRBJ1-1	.	CASSGVLGNTEAFF
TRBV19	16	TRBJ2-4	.	CASSISRGVTKNIQYF
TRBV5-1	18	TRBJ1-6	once	CASSPGQGLRASYSPLHF
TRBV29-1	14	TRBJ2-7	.	CSVAHWGTSYEQYF
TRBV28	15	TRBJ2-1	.	CASKRRLASWNEQFF
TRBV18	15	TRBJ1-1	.	CASSPFGRGAWEAFF
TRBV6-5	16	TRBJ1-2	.	CASSYRDRPLNYGYTF
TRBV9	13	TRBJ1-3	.	CASSVGPGNTIYF
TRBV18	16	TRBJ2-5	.	CASSPSGTRGSETQYF
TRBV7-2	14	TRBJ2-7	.	CASSRDGPGYEQYF
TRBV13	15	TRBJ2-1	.	CASSQLAGVDDEQFF
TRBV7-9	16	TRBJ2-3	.	CASSLIGGAQTDTQYF
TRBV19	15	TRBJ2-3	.	CASGGLAGGPGTQYF
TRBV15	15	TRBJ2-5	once	CATSREDSYQETQYF
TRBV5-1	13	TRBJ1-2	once	CASSFSGEYGYTF